Included here is one T cell receptor (beta chain) sequence, with context. The data derive from a study of blood T cells in healthy people across ages. The CDR3 runs to 15 residues. V dropped 5 bases and J dropped 7; count of bases not matched to a gene: 10. Germline V gene lookup returns CDR1 MNHEY and CDR2 SVGEGT. Combining a sample-barcoded 5' primer with a J-beta primer mix, a second PCR ran for 7 to 11 cycles. TCRdb reprocessed the 5' RACE reads via MiXCR and lists one record per CDR3 protein. The sample consists of hundreds of thousands of distinct CDR3 sequences, roughly 60% of them appearing once.

The source of this sequence is a man in his thirties or forties in good health. Sequencing was done on a sample of blood. This sequence joins TRBV6-2 or TRBV6-3 and TRBJ2-1, with 8 bases matching TRBD2. The CDR3 reads CASSPGGGPRNEQFF. The DNA for the CDR3 is TGTGCCAGCAGTCCTGGCGGGGGGCCCAGGAATGAGCAGTTCTTC.